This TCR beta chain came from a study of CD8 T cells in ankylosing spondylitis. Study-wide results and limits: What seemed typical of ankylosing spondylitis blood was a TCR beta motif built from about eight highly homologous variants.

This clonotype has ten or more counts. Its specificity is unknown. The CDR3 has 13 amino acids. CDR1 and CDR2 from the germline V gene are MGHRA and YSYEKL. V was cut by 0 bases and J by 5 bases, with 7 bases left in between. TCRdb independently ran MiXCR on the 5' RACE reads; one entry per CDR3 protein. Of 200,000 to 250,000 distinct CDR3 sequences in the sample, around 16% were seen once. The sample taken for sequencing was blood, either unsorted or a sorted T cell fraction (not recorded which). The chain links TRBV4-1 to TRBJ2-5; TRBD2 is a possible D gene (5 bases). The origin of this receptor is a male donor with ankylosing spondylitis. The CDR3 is CASSQDSEETQYF. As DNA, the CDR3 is TGCGCCAGCAGCCAAGATAGCGAGGAGACCCAGTACTTC.